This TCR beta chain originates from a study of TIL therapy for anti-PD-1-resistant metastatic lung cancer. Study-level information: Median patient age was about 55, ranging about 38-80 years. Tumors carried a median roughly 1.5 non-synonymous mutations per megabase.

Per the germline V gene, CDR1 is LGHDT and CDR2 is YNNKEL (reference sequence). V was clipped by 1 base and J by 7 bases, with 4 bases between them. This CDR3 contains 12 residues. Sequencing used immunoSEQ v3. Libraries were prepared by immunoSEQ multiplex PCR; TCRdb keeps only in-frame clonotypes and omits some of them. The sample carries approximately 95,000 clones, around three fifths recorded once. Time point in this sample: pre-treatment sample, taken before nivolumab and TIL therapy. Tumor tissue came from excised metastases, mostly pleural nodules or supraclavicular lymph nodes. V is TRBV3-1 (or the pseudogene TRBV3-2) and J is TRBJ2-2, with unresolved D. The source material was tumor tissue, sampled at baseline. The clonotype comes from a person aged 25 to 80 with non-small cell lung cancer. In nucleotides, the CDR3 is TGTGCCAGCAGCCAAGGGTACGGGGAGCTGTTTTTT. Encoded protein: CASSQGYGELFF.